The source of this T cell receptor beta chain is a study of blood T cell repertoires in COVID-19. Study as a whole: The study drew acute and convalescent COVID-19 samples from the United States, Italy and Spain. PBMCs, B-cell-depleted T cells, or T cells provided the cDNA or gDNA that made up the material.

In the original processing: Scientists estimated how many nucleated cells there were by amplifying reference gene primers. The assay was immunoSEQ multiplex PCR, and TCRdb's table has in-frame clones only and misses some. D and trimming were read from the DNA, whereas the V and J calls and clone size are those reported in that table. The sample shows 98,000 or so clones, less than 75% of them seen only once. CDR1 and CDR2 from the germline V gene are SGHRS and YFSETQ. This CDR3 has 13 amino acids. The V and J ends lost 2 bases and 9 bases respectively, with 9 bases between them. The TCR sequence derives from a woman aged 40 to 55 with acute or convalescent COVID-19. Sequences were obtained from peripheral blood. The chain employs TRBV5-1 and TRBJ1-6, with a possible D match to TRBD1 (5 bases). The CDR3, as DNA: TGCGCCAGCAGCTTAGGGGCTCCTTCACCCCTCCACTTT. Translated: CASSLGAPSPLHF.